The 5 T cell receptor beta chains below all came from one sample that was sequenced in a study of T cells in Graves' hyperthyroidism and ophthalmopathy. The TCR beta CDR3 regions underwent amplification using RNA transcripts as the source. The TCR CDR3 was amplified in a first-round RT-PCR using the HTBI primer set. TCRdb passed the multiplex PCR reads through MiXCR, listing each CDR3 protein once. The sample has about 480,000 distinct CDR3 sequences; over 13% are singletons. Input material: blood. These receptors all stem from a woman under 30 with Graves' hyperthyroidism.

This clonotype was picked up many times. The V gene is TRBV20-1, the J gene TRBJ1-1; a possible D gene is TRBD1 (6 bases). The CDR3 consists of 15 residues. V dropped 1 base and J dropped 1 base, with 13 bases sitting between them. Looked up from germline, CDR1 is DFQATT and CDR2 is SNEGSKA (reference sequence). The CDR3 spells CSARGFGGQNTEAFF. The CDR3 coding sequence is TGCAGTGCTAGAGGGTTCGGGGGGCAGAACACTGAAGCTTTCTTT.

The chain employs TRBV14 and TRBJ2-3; 10 nucleotides align to TRBD2. CDR1 SGHDN and CDR2 FVKESK come from the germline V gene. V dropped 1 base and J dropped 4; count of bases not matched to a gene: 5. The CDR3 is made up of 16 amino acids. The CDR3 coding sequence is TGTGCCAGCAGCCAAGTCGTAGCGGGAGGTCCAGATACGCAGTATTTT. Translation gives CASSQVVAGGPDTQYF. Variable domain in full (rest from reference TRBV14 and TRBJ2-3): EAGVTQFPSHSVIEKGQTVTLRCDPISGHDNLYWYRRVMGKEIKFLLHFVKESKQDESGMPNNRFLAERTGGTYSTLKVQPAELEDSGVYFCASSQVVAGGPDTQYFGPGTRLTVL.

In this sample, this clonotype turned up many times. The chain has TRBV24-1 and TRBJ1-1; D unclear. The CDR3 contains 12 residues. CDR1 is KGHDR, CDR2 SFDVKD, per germline. V dropped 6 bases and J dropped 7 bases, with 11 bases sitting between them. CDR3 in DNA: TGTGCCACCAGTTCTCGAGCCGATGAAGCTTTCTTT. Amino acid sequence: CATSSRADEAFF.

This clonotype showed up many times. J is TRBJ2-5 and V is TRBV12-3 or TRBV12-4; a possible D gene is TRBD1 (7 bases). The length of the CDR3 is 15 residues. Between the trimmed V and J ends, which lost 2 bases and 4 bases, there was a span of 14 bases. For the CDR3, the DNA is TGTGCCAGCAGTTTACAAGATCAGGGGGGAGAGACCCAGTACTTC. It specifies CASSLQDQGGETQYF.

This clonotype was recorded many times. The rearrangement links TRBV12-3 or TRBV12-4 to TRBJ1-2; D ambiguous. V was shortened by 6 bases and J by 6 bases, with 8 bases between the two germline ends. CDR3 length equals 11 residues. The CDR3 region is CASSNADGYTF. As DNA, the CDR3 is TGTGCCAGCAGCAACGCCGATGGCTACACCTTC.